This is a list of T cell receptor beta chains from one sample in a study of blood T cells in healthy people across ages. TCRdb reprocessed the 5' RACE reads with MiXCR, giving one entry per CDR3 protein. The sample has approximately 690,000 distinct CDR3 sequences, roughly two fifths seen once. The specimen was blood. All receptors derive from a man at least 80 years old in good health. CDR3s include the opening cysteine and the closing phenylalanine or tryptophan. A D gene is named only where the DNA matches it firmly. A clone size is listed for some rows: how often the clone was seen (once, few, many), or a class if it is expanded.

v_gene: TRBV12-5
j_gene: TRBJ2-3
d_gene: .
abundance: .
CDR3aa: CASGPTKGLGVNTQYF
CDR3nt: TGTGCTAGTGGCCCAACGAAAGGCCTTGGCGTAAATACGCAGTATTTT

v_gene: TRBV6-2/TRBV6-3
j_gene: TRBJ2-5
d_gene: TRBD2
abundance: .
CDR3aa: CASSYSTRAGGEETQYF
CDR3nt: TGTGCCAGCAGTTACTCGACTCGGGCGGGGGGAGAAGAGACCCAGTACTTC

v_gene: TRBV28
j_gene: TRBJ1-5
d_gene: TRBD1
abundance: .
CDR3aa: CASSPPGQDYYSNQPQHF
CDR3nt: TGTGCCAGCAGTCCTCCGGGACAGGATTATTATAGCAATCAGCCCCAGCATTTT

v_gene: TRBV10-3
j_gene: TRBJ2-7
d_gene: .
abundance: many
CDR3aa: CAISENHEQYF
CDR3nt: TGTGCCATCAGTGAGAATCACGAGCAGTACTTC

v_gene: TRBV3-1
j_gene: TRBJ2-1
d_gene: TRBD1
abundance: few
CDR3aa: CASSTWDRGLYEQFF
CDR3nt: TGTGCCAGCAGCACCTGGGACAGGGGGCTTTATGAGCAGTTCTTC

v_gene: TRBV5-1
j_gene: TRBJ1-1
d_gene: TRBD1
abundance: few
CDR3aa: CASSATGLSTEAFF
CDR3nt: TGCGCCAGCAGCGCGACAGGGCTGAGCACTGAAGCTTTCTTT

v_gene: TRBV28
j_gene: TRBJ2-7
d_gene: TRBD2
abundance: many
CDR3aa: CASTTSGASGRYEQYF
CDR3nt: TGTGCCAGCACCACATCAGGGGCTAGCGGGAGGTACGAGCAGTACTTC

v_gene: TRBV20-1
j_gene: TRBJ2-1
d_gene: TRBD2
abundance: few
CDR3aa: CSARGWAASGSNEQFF
CDR3nt: TGCAGTGCTAGAGGATGGGCGGCTAGCGGGAGCAATGAGCAGTTCTTC

v_gene: TRBV11-2
j_gene: TRBJ2-7
d_gene: TRBD2
abundance: .
CDR3aa: CASSSPIRREGVYEQYF
CDR3nt: TGTGCCAGCAGCTCCCCGATTAGGCGGGAGGGAGTCTACGAGCAGTACTTC

v_gene: TRBV6-2/TRBV6-3
j_gene: TRBJ2-5
d_gene: TRBD1
abundance: .
CDR3aa: CASTPPDRDQETQYF
CDR3nt: TGTGCCAGCACCCCACCCGACAGGGACCAAGAGACCCAGTACTTC

v_gene: TRBV5-5
j_gene: TRBJ2-6
d_gene: .
abundance: many
CDR3aa: CASSPGGGNVLTF
CDR3nt: TGTGCCAGCAGCCCGGGGGGCGGGAACGTCCTGACTTTC

v_gene: TRBV6-1
j_gene: TRBJ1-1
d_gene: .
abundance: .
CDR3aa: CASEVVLMNTEAFF
CDR3nt: TGTGCCAGCGAGGTCGTCTTAATGAACACTGAAGCTTTCTTT

v_gene: TRBV29-1
j_gene: TRBJ2-5
d_gene: TRBD1
abundance: .
CDR3aa: CSVRQGNYKQYF
CDR3nt: TGCAGCGTTAGACAGGGAAACTACAAGCAGTACTTC

v_gene: TRBV5-8
j_gene: TRBJ2-1
d_gene: TRBD1
abundance: few
CDR3aa: CASSFRQGHYNEQFF
CDR3nt: TGTGCCAGCAGCTTCCGACAGGGACACTACAATGAGCAGTTCTTC

v_gene: TRBV12-3/TRBV12-4
j_gene: TRBJ2-5
d_gene: .
abundance: .
CDR3aa: CASSILEETQYF
CDR3nt: TGTGCCAGCAGCATACTCGAAGAGACCCAGTACTTC

v_gene: TRBV7-2
j_gene: TRBJ1-2
d_gene: TRBD1
abundance: .
CDR3aa: CASSPDRASSYTF
CDR3nt: TGTGCCAGCAGCCCGGACAGGGCGAGCAGCTACACCTTC

v_gene: TRBV20-1
j_gene: TRBJ2-5
d_gene: .
abundance: .
CDR3aa: CSAGPGGQGSPEQYF
CDR3nt: TGCAGTGCTGGGCCGGGAGGACAGGGTTCCCCTGAGCAGTACTTC

v_gene: TRBV9
j_gene: TRBJ2-1
d_gene: .
abundance: .
CDR3aa: CASSVGSEPYNEQFF
CDR3nt: TGTGCCAGCAGCGTGGGGTCGGAGCCCTACAATGAGCAGTTCTTC

v_gene: TRBV20-1
j_gene: TRBJ2-7
d_gene: TRBD1
abundance: .
CDR3aa: CSATQGAGFYEQYF
CDR3nt: TGCAGTGCAACTCAGGGGGCAGGGTTCTACGAGCAGTACTTC

v_gene: TRBV20-1
j_gene: TRBJ2-3
d_gene: TRBD2
abundance: .
CDR3aa: CSATIEGGRRTDTQYF
CDR3nt: TGCAGTGCCACTATCGAGGGCGGGAGAAGAACAGATACGCAGTATTTT

v_gene: TRBV6-2/TRBV6-3
j_gene: TRBJ2-1
d_gene: .
abundance: .
CDR3aa: CATKVTLREAHNEQFF
CDR3nt: TGTGCCACCAAAGTTACTCTCAGGGAGGCCCACAATGAGCAGTTCTTC

v_gene: TRBV30
j_gene: TRBJ2-1
d_gene: TRBD2
abundance: .
CDR3aa: CAWSVPSGGAHNEQFF
CDR3nt: TGTGCCTGGAGTGTACCTAGCGGGGGGGCCCACAATGAGCAGTTCTTC

v_gene: TRBV6-4
j_gene: TRBJ2-1
d_gene: TRBD2
abundance: few
CDR3aa: CASSDPKTSGRGFF
CDR3nt: TGTGCCAGCAGTGACCCGAAGACTAGCGGGAGGGGGTTCTTC

v_gene: TRBV2
j_gene: TRBJ2-7
d_gene: .
abundance: .
CDR3aa: CASSKGRNEQYF
CDR3nt: TGTGCCAGCAGTAAGGGGCGCAACGAGCAGTACTTC

v_gene: TRBV15
j_gene: TRBJ2-7
d_gene: TRBD1
abundance: .
CDR3aa: CATSRLKTGYDEQYF
CDR3nt: TGTGCCACCAGCAGATTAAAGACAGGGTACGACGAGCAGTACTTC

v_gene: TRBV7-2
j_gene: TRBJ2-7
d_gene: TRBD1
abundance: .
CDR3aa: CASSLGGQDEQYF
CDR3nt: TGTGCCAGCAGCTTAGGGGGACAGGACGAGCAGTACTTC

v_gene: TRBV4-2
j_gene: TRBJ2-6
d_gene: TRBD1
abundance: few
CDR3aa: CASSQPGTGGSGANVLTF
CDR3nt: TGTGCCAGCAGCCAACCCGGGACAGGGGGCTCTGGGGCCAACGTCCTGACTTTC

v_gene: TRBV29-1
j_gene: TRBJ1-2
d_gene: .
abundance: few
CDR3aa: CSVEDRGFRGYTF
CDR3nt: TGCAGCGTTGAAGATCGTGGTTTCCGTGGCTACACCTTC

v_gene: TRBV28
j_gene: TRBJ1-6
d_gene: TRBD1
abundance: .
CDR3aa: CASEIDRGNSPLHF
CDR3nt: TGTGCCAGCGAAATCGACAGGGGCAATTCACCCCTCCACTTT

v_gene: TRBV5-1
j_gene: TRBJ1-6
d_gene: TRBD1
abundance: .
CDR3aa: CASSLTGESSPLHF
CDR3nt: TGCGCCAGCAGCTTGACAGGGGAGAGTTCACCCCTCCACTTT

v_gene: TRBV6-1
j_gene: TRBJ1-4
d_gene: .
abundance: .
CDR3aa: CASSEDTGTTEKLFF
CDR3nt: TGTGCCAGCAGTGAAGATACAGGGACTACTGAAAAACTGTTTTTT

v_gene: TRBV7-3
j_gene: TRBJ2-7
d_gene: .
abundance: .
CDR3aa: CASSPTSSAEQYF
CDR3nt: TGTGCCAGCAGCCCGACTTCAAGCGCAGAGCAGTACTTC

v_gene: TRBV11-3
j_gene: TRBJ2-1
d_gene: .
abundance: .
CDR3aa: CASSMTGLAEQFF
CDR3nt: TGTGCCAGCAGCATGACAGGTCTCGCCGAGCAGTTCTTC

v_gene: TRBV9
j_gene: TRBJ2-2
d_gene: TRBD1
abundance: .
CDR3aa: CASNQDRDTGELFF
CDR3nt: TGTGCCAGCAACCAGGACAGGGACACCGGGGAGCTGTTTTTT

v_gene: TRBV7-2
j_gene: TRBJ2-2
d_gene: TRBD2
abundance: .
CDR3aa: CASSLRPGTGTRAAGELFF
CDR3nt: TGTGCCAGCAGCTTGAGACCCGGAACCGGGACTAGAGCGGCCGGGGAGCTGTTTTTT

v_gene: TRBV20-1
j_gene: TRBJ2-7
d_gene: .
abundance: .
CDR3aa: CSAPDSASYEQYF
CDR3nt: TGCAGTGCCCCCGACAGCGCCTCCTACGAGCAGTACTTC

v_gene: TRBV20-1
j_gene: TRBJ1-5
d_gene: TRBD1
abundance: .
CDR3aa: CSARATGGGNQPQHF
CDR3nt: TGCAGTGCTAGAGCAACAGGGGGCGGTAATCAGCCCCAGCATTTT

v_gene: TRBV7-9
j_gene: TRBJ1-2
d_gene: .
abundance: .
CDR3aa: CASRPDTLYGYTF
CDR3nt: TGTGCCAGTAGACCGGACACTTTGTATGGCTACACCTTC